This entry features one T cell receptor beta chain sequence. Profiling relied on immunoSEQ multiplex PCR, and the TCRdb table lists in-frame clones only, not all of them. In the table there are over 130,000 clones, approximately 84% of which are singletons. This record belongs to a study of blood T cell repertoires in COVID-19. The length of the CDR3 is 12 residues. Germline V gives CDR1 SEHNR, CDR2 FQNEAQ (reference sequence). Deletions cut 3 bases from V and 4 bases from J, with 6 bases between. The TCR sequence derives from a woman between 45 and 60 years old with acute COVID-19. The rearrangement uses TRBV7-9 and TRBJ1-2; D is possibly TRBD1 (5 bases). The sample comprised PBMCs or T cells enriched from blood (not recorded which). The CDR3 DNA sequence: TGTGCCAGCAGCTTGGACACCTATGGCTACACCTTC. Protein sequence: CASSLDTYGYTF.